These 28 T cell receptor beta chains came from one sample sequenced in a study of T cell changes during pregnancy in multiple sclerosis. The assay was immunoSEQ multiplex PCR, and TCRdb's table has in-frame clones only and misses some. Counted here are roughly 40,000 clones, approximately 90% occurring once; the ten biggest clones make up around 0.45%. Sample: CD4+ T cells from peripheral blood mononuclear cells, taken in the third trimester of pregnancy. Every receptor here comes from a female donor with multiple sclerosis, enrolled in a pregnancy study.

V is TRBV28 and J is TRBJ1-2; D gene ambiguous. Germline lookup yields CDR1 MDHEN and CDR2 SYDVKM. Trimming removed 11 bases at V and 4 bases at J, with 14 bases between. The CDR3 has 12 residues. The CDR3 spells CAASRLPYGYTF. CDR3 DNA: TGTGCCGCCTCGAGGCTACCCTATGGCTACACCTTC.

The J gene is TRBJ1-2, the V gene TRBV9; D not resolved. The CDR3 length is 14 residues. Germline V gene lookup returns CDR1 SGDLS and CDR2 YYNGEE. The V and J ends lost 4 bases and 4 bases respectively, with 14 bases between them. CDR3 sequence reads: CASSSGPGVYGYTF. The DNA of the CDR3 is TGTGCCAGCAGCTCAGGACCGGGAGTCTATGGCTACACCTTC.

The chain is built from TRBV6-1 and TRBJ1-4, with 7 positions matching TRBD1. The ends lost 7 bases at V and 3 bases at J; junction bases unmatched: 8. Germline V gives CDR1 MNHNS, CDR2 SASEGT. CDR3 length: 15 amino acids. This CDR3 is CASTPKGAANEKLFF. In DNA form, the CDR3 reads TGTGCCAGCACTCCTAAGGGGGCGGCTAATGAAAAACTGTTTTTT.

J is TRBJ2-2 and V is TRBV9, with 8 bases lining up with TRBD2. CDR1 and CDR2 from the germline V gene are SGDLS and YYNGEE. This CDR3 is built from 16 residues. Unmatched junction bases numbered 11, after V lost 5 bases and J lost 5 bases. The CDR3 nucleotides read TGTGCCAGCAGTCCTCCGGCTAGCGGGCTTACCGGGGAGCTGTTTTTT. It is translated as CASSPPASGLTGELFF.

This chain uses TRBV7-2 with TRBJ2-6; D is unresolved. The germline V gene has CDR1 SGHTA and CDR2 FQGNSA. Trimming removed 2 bases at V and 2 bases at J, with 7 bases between. The CDR3 totals 15 residues. In nucleotides, the CDR3 is TGTGCCAGCAGCTTACCGGGTACTGGGGCCAACGTCCTGACTTTC. Residues: CASSLPGTGANVLTF.

The chain links TRBV5-5 to TRBJ2-7, with 9 bases that match TRBD1. The CDR3 is 12 amino acids. Germline lookup yields CDR1 SGHKS and CDR2 YYEKEE (reference sequence). The V and J ends lost 3 bases and 5 bases, in that order; junction bases with no gene match: 0. In nucleotides, the CDR3 is TGTGCCAGCAGCTGGACAGGGGACGAGCAGTACTTC. Its protein is CASSWTGDEQYF.

The chain links TRBV18 to TRBJ1-3; 7 nucleotides match TRBD1. CDR3 size: 17 residues. Per germline, CDR1 KGHSH and CDR2 LQKENI. After removal of 5 bases from V and 0 bases from J, the junction contained 10 bases not matched to a gene. CDR3 nucleotides: TGTGCCAGCTCATCAAGCCTTGGGACAGCCTCTGGAAACACCATATATTTT. It yields the protein CASSSSLGTASGNTIYF. The entire variable domain, with the rest obtained from reference TRBV18 and TRBJ1-3, is as follows: NAGVMQNPRHLVRRRGQEARLRCSPMKGHSHVYWYRQLPEEGLKFMVYLQKENIIDESGMPKERFSAEFPKEGPSILRIQQVVRGDSAAYFCASSSSLGTASGNTIYFGEGSWLTVV.

This sequence joins TRBV4-1 and TRBJ2-1, with 12 bases that match TRBD2. The germline gives CDR1 MGHRA, CDR2 YSYEKL. With 5 bases clipped from V and 10 bases from J, the junction kept 15 bases outside the gene matches. This CDR3 has 17 amino acids. The CDR3 loop reads CASSTRLAGAPKPEQFF. In DNA form, the CDR3 reads TGCGCCAGCAGCACACGACTAGCGGGAGCCCCCAAACCAGAGCAGTTCTTC.

The chain recombines TRBV28 with TRBJ2-5; tentatively, D is TRBD1 (6 bases). V gave up 3 bases and J gave up 3 bases, with 14 bases separating them. From germline, CDR1 is MDHEN and CDR2 SYDVKM. The CDR3 sequence is 15 residues long. For the CDR3, the DNA is TGTGCCAGCAGTTTTGCGGGTACAGGGAAAGAGACCCAGTACTTC. Protein product: CASSFAGTGKETQYF.

This clone was found once. The genes are TRBV6-5 and TRBJ2-7; D might be TRBD2 (6 bases). Germline-derived CDR1 and CDR2 are MNHEY and SVGAGI. Deletions cut 6 bases from V and 8 bases from J, with 17 bases between. The CDR3 runs to 13 residues. DNA of the CDR3: TGTGCCAGCAGCCCCCCCGGGGGTAAGCAGCAGTACTTC. Residues: CASSPPGGKQQYF.

This rearrangement joins TRBV11-2 to TRBJ2-2; TRBD2 matches 8 bases. V gave up 5 bases and J gave up 5 bases; unmatched junction bases: 10. In germline, CDR1 is SGHAT, CDR2 FQNNGV. The length of the CDR3 is 16 residues. The CDR3 loop reads CASSAGAGVGTGELFF. The CDR3, as DNA: TGTGCCAGCAGCGCAGGAGCGGGAGTTGGTACCGGGGAGCTGTTTTTT.

This chain links TRBV9 with TRBJ1-1; 9 bases map to TRBD1. Germline CDR1 SGDLS, CDR2 YYNGEE. The CDR3 spans 16 residues. Trimming took 2 bases from V and 6 from J; bases not matched to a gene: 11. CDR3 in amino acids: CASSVDRDRVLAEAFF. CDR3 sequence (DNA): TGTGCCAGCAGCGTTGACCGGGACAGGGTGTTGGCTGAAGCTTTCTTT. The variable domain in full, with the rest retrieved from reference TRBV9 and TRBJ1-1, is DSGVTQTPKHLITATGQRVTLRCSPRSGDLSVYWYQQSLDQGLQFLIQYYNGEERAKGNILERFSAQQFPDLHSELNLSSLELGDSALYFCASSVDRDRVLAEAFFGQGTRLTVV.

The chain has TRBV18 and TRBJ2-1, with TRBD2 matching 9 bases. The germline V gene encodes CDR1 KGHSH and CDR2 LQKENI. J lost 2 bases, V lost 6 bases, and 5 bases had no gene match. The CDR3 extends over 15 amino acids. The CDR3 region is CASSEAGGTYNEQFF. CDR3 DNA: TGTGCCAGCTCCGAGGCGGGGGGGACCTACAATGAGCAGTTCTTC. The full variable domain, rest sourced from reference TRBV18 and TRBJ2-1, is NAGVMQNPRHLVRRRGQEARLRCSPMKGHSHVYWYRQLPEEGLKFMVYLQKENIIDESGMPKERFSAEFPKEGPSILRIQQVVRGDSAAYFCASSEAGGTYNEQFFGPGTRLTVL.

J is TRBJ2-1 and V is TRBV30, with 10 bases identical to TRBD2. CDR3 size: 15 residues. After removal of 3 bases from V and 1 base from J, the junction contained 3 bases not matched to a gene. Germline CDR1 GTSNPN, CDR2 SVGIG (reference sequence). CDR3: CAWRGAGGSYNEQFF. The CDR3 bases are TGTGCCTGGAGGGGAGCGGGAGGGTCCTACAATGAGCAGTTCTTC.

The chain combines TRBV9 with TRBJ2-1; TRBD1 might be the D (5 bases). Germline-derived CDR1 and CDR2 are SGDLS and YYNGEE. V gave up 4 bases and J gave up 4 bases, with 15 bases separating them. The CDR3 spans 15 residues. As DNA, the CDR3 is TGTGCCAGCAGCAGGGGCGATACCACATACAATGAGCAGTTCTTC. The encoded protein is CASSRGDTTYNEQFF.

The chain couples TRBV5-1 to TRBJ2-7, with TRBD2 identical over 9 bases. In germline, CDR1 is SGHRS, CDR2 YFSETQ. V was pared by 1 base and J by 0 bases, with 2 bases of the junction left unmatched. This CDR3 has 15 amino acids. The CDR3 nucleotides read TGCGCCAGCAGCTTGCTTAGCGGGAGCTCCTACGAGCAGTACTTC. This encodes CASSLLSGSSYEQYF.

The J gene is TRBJ2-1, the V gene TRBV27; 12 bases are a match to TRBD2. Germline CDR1 and CDR2: MNHEY and SMNVEV (reference sequence). The CDR3 loop spans 15 amino acids. The V segment lost 3 bases and the J segment 6 bases; nucleotides outside the gene matches: 3. CDR3: CASSFLAGGGNEQFF. The CDR3 bases are TGTGCCAGCAGTTTCCTAGCGGGAGGGGGCAATGAGCAGTTCTTC.

The J gene is TRBJ1-1, the V gene TRBV28, with 8 bases lining up with TRBD1. The CDR3 spans 13 residues. CDR1 and CDR2 (germline): MDHEN, SYDVKM. V dropped 9 bases and J dropped 4; count of bases not matched to a gene: 7. The CDR3 DNA sequence: TGTGCCAGTTTTCAGGGGGCGGTCACTGAAGCTTTCTTT. It is translated as CASFQGAVTEAFF.

CDR3 protein: CASSFKTSGRPRSYEQYF. The CDR3 coding sequence is TGTGCCAGCAGCTTCAAGACTAGCGGGAGGCCTCGCTCCTACGAGCAGTACTTC. The chain uses TRBV7-2 and TRBJ2-7, with 13 bases lining up with TRBD2. CDR1 and CDR2 (germline): SGHTA, FQGNSA. V gave up 3 bases and J gave up 0 bases; unmatched junction bases: 8. CDR3 length: 18 residues.

The CDR3 region has the DNA TGTGCCAGCAGCCGACCGGGACAGGGAGTCACAGATACGCAGTATTTT. It codes for CASSRPGQGVTDTQYF. The gene calls are TRBV5-4 and TRBJ2-3; 9 bases map to TRBD1. The CDR3 is 16 amino acids. From germline, CDR1 is SGHNT and CDR2 YYREEE (reference sequence). The ends lost 4 bases at V and 2 bases at J; junction bases unmatched: 8.

J is TRBJ1-1 and V is TRBV7-9; D uncertain. Trimming took off 7 bases at V and 3 bases at J, with 9 bases between the two ends. There are 12 residues in the CDR3. CDR1 SEHNR and CDR2 FQNEAQ come from the germline V gene (reference sequence). CDR3 sequence: CASTEGYTEAFF. CDR3 DNA sequence: TGTGCCAGCACCGAGGGTTACACTGAAGCTTTCTTT.

V usage is TRBV27 and J usage is TRBJ1-2, with a possible D match to TRBD1 (6 bases). The germline CDR1 and CDR2 sequences are MNHEY and SMNVEV (reference sequence). The V end lost 6 bases, the J end lost 11 bases, and 16 bases lay between the germline ends. This CDR3 comprises 12 residues. The CDR3 reads CASSTTGLRYTF. DNA for the CDR3: TGTGCCAGCAGCACTACAGGGTTGAGATACACCTTC.

This clone was found once. This sequence joins TRBV5-4 and TRBJ2-2, with 7 bases fitting TRBD2. Germline V gene data show CDR1 as SGHNT and CDR2 as YYREEE (reference sequence). J lost 4 bases, V lost 2 bases, and 5 bases had no gene match. The CDR3 spans 15 residues. CDR3 nucleotide sequence: TGTGCCAGCAGCTTCGGGCGGGAGCGCACCGGGGAGCTGTTTTTT. Protein product: CASSFGRERTGELFF.

The chain has TRBV27 and TRBJ2-2; D possibly corresponds to TRBD1 (6 bases). CDR1 and CDR2 (germline): MNHEY, SMNVEV (reference sequence). Trimming took off 4 bases at V and 3 bases at J, with 12 bases between the two ends. The CDR3 consists of 15 residues. The CDR3 loop is CASSSDRYYTGELFF. The CDR3 nucleotides are TGTGCCAGCAGTTCGGACAGATACTACACCGGGGAGCTGTTTTTT.

V usage is TRBV29-1 and J usage is TRBJ2-2, with a weak D call TRBD1 (6 bases). Germline CDR1 SQVTM, CDR2 ANQGSEA. The CDR3 has 15 amino acids. Trimming removed 6 bases from V and 0 bases from J, with 14 bases in between. The CDR3, as DNA: TGCAGCGTATTGCAGGGGCCCTCGAACACCGGGGAGCTGTTTTTT. Its protein is CSVLQGPSNTGELFF.

CDR3 in DNA: TGTGCCAGCAGTGACTACAGGGGGCTAACTCACGATGAGCAGTTCTTC. This gives the protein CASSDYRGLTHDEQFF. The rearrangement links TRBV2 to TRBJ2-1; TRBD1 matches 9 bases. This CDR3 comprises 16 residues. Looked up from germline, CDR1 is SNHLY and CDR2 is FYNNEI. V lost 3 bases to trimming and J lost 8 bases; unmatched junction nucleotides: 11. The variable domain in full, with the rest retrieved from reference TRBV2 and TRBJ2-1, is EPEVTQTPSHQVTQMGQEVILRCVPISNHLYFYWYRQILGQKVEFLVSFYNNEISEKSEIFDDQFSVERPDGSNFTLKIRSTKLEDSAMYFCASSDYRGLTHDEQFFGPGTRLTVL.

This clone was counted a few times. The rearrangement joins TRBV25-1 to TRBJ1-2, with D possibly being TRBD1 (6 bases). The CDR3 runs to 13 residues. Germline V gene lookup returns CDR1 MGHDK and CDR2 SYGVNS. The V end was cut by 4 bases, the J end by 4 bases, with 10 bases between. The CDR3, as DNA: TGTGCCAGCAGTGCTACAGGGATCTATGGCTACACCTTC. This codes for CASSATGIYGYTF.

The chain combines TRBV6-1 with TRBJ2-1; D unresolved. The CDR3 contains 10 residues. CDR1 MNHNS and CDR2 SASEGT come from the germline V gene. The ends were cut back, 8 bases at V and 5 bases at J, with 4 bases in the middle. DNA of the CDR3: TGTGCCAGCGGAGACAATGAGCAGTTCTTC. Translated, it gives CASGDNEQFF.